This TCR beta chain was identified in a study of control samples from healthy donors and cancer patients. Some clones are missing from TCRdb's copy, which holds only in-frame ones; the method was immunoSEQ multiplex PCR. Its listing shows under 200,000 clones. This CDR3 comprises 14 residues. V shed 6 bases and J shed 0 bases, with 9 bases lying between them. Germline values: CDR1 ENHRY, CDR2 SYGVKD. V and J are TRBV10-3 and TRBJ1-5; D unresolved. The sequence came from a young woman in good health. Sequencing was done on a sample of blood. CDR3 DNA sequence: TGTGCCATCAGAGCCGAGGGTAGCAATCAGCCCCAGCATTTT. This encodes CAIRAEGSNQPQHF.